These 20 T cell receptor beta chains originate from one sample sequenced in a study of T-cell reconstitution after alpha-beta-depleted transplantation in children. Unique molecular identifiers were incorporated when the TCRbeta library was constructed. TCRdb re-called the PCR reads with MiXCR, one entry per CDR3 protein. The data contain just under 550,000 distinct CDR3 sequences, roughly 18% of them singletons. The sample here was PBMCs from the stem cell graft donor, taken from the stem cell graft. The source of these receptors is a human donor who donated a stem cell graft to a child with acute lymphoblastic leukemia.

The gene calls are TRBV20-1 and TRBJ1-1; a possible D gene is TRBD1 (6 bases). The CDR3 is made up of 14 amino acids. V was trimmed by 1 base and J by 4 bases, leaving 13 bases between them. Germline V gene data show CDR1 as DFQATT and CDR2 as SNEGSKA (reference sequence). The CDR3 nucleotides are TGCAGTGCTAGAGGAAGTCGAGGGGGCACTGAAGCTTTCTTT. Protein product: CSARGSRGGTEAFF.

This clonotype was observed a few times. V is TRBV6-1 and J is TRBJ2-2; TRBD2 matches at 9 bases. V shed 10 bases and J 3 bases; nucleotides not matched to a gene: 12. There are 16 residues in the CDR3. From germline, CDR1 is MNHNS and CDR2 SASEGT. CDR3 region: CATPGGLAGYTGELFF. In nucleotides, the CDR3 is TGTGCCACGCCCGGAGGGCTAGCGGGATACACCGGGGAGCTGTTTTTT.

The chain is built from TRBV5-1 and TRBJ2-1; 12 positions match TRBD2. Losses at the gene ends were 0 bases for V and 7 bases for J; bases not matched to a gene: 8. CDR3 length equals 17 residues. Germline lookup yields CDR1 SGHRS and CDR2 YFSETQ. The CDR3 loop reads CASSLGMTSGSVNEQFF. CDR3 coding DNA: TGCGCCAGCAGCTTGGGAATGACTAGCGGGAGTGTAAATGAGCAGTTCTTC.

The chain joins TRBV12-3 or TRBV12-4 to TRBJ1-2; 7 bases are a match to TRBD1. V lost 6 bases to trimming and J lost 7 bases; unmatched junction nucleotides: 8. This CDR3 contains 13 residues. The CDR3: CASSLGQVGGYTF. The CDR3 coding sequence is TGTGCCAGCAGCCTCGGACAGGTTGGTGGCTACACCTTC.

Only a few counts were recorded for this clonotype. V and J are TRBV6-1 and TRBJ2-1; 13 bases agree with TRBD2. V was clipped by 6 bases and J by 8 bases; unmatched bases: 10. Germline CDR1 and CDR2: MNHNS and SASEGT. The length of the CDR3 is 16 residues. Written as DNA, the CDR3 is TGTGCCAGCAGGGTAGAGGGACTAGCGGGAACTGATGAGCAGTTCTTC. Residues: CASRVEGLAGTDEQFF.

The sample holds many counts of this clonotype. The rearrangement joins TRBV9 to TRBJ1-1; D is uncertain. Germline CDR1 SGDLS, CDR2 YYNGEE. This CDR3 is 14 amino acids long. Between the trimmed V and J ends, which lost 4 bases and 7 bases, there was a span of 17 bases. DNA for the CDR3: TGTGCCAGCAGCCCCGGGAGTCTTAACGGTGAAGCTTTCTTT. Amino acids: CASSPGSLNGEAFF.

The chain combines TRBV20-1 with TRBJ1-1; TRBD1 matches at 8 bases. The CDR3 has 15 amino acids. The junction had 8 bases not matched to a gene; V was cut back by 0 bases and J by 5 bases. From germline, CDR1 is DFQATT and CDR2 SNEGSKA (reference sequence). CDR3: CSARDHRTGITEAFF. Written as DNA, the CDR3 is TGCAGTGCTAGAGATCATAGGACAGGGATTACTGAAGCTTTCTTT.

The chain recombines TRBV3-1 with TRBJ2-1; a possible D gene is TRBD2 (5 bases). V lost 6 bases, J lost 8 bases, and 8 bases lay in between. This CDR3 has 11 residues. Germline V gene data show CDR1 as LGHDT and CDR2 as YNNKEL (reference sequence). CDR3 coding DNA: TGTGCCAGCAGTAGAGGGTATGAGCAGTTCTTC. It yields the protein CASSRGYEQFF.

The V gene is TRBV15, the J gene TRBJ1-2, with D maybe TRBD1 (6 bases). V lost 0 bases to trimming and J lost 4 bases, with 15 bases between them. Germline CDR1 is LNHNV and CDR2 is YYDKDF (reference sequence). This CDR3 region has 16 residues. The CDR3 protein is CATSRDFAQGSYGYTF. The CDR3 nucleotides read TGTGCCACCAGCAGAGATTTTGCCCAGGGGAGCTATGGCTACACCTTC.

The sample holds a few counts of this clonotype. The chain is built from TRBV2 and TRBJ1-4; 7 bases agree with TRBD1. Germline values: CDR1 SNHLY, CDR2 FYNNEI. Unmatched junction bases numbered 11, after V lost 9 bases and J lost 7 bases. This CDR3 spans 14 amino acids. The CDR3 loop is CARSARGGGEKLFF. The CDR3 DNA follows: TGTGCCAGAAGCGCGAGAGGGGGCGGTGAAAAACTGTTTTTT.

The chain couples TRBV7-9 to TRBJ1-3; D call uncertain. CDR3 length: 15 residues. Germline CDR1 reads SEHNR; CDR2 reads FQNEAQ (reference sequence). The V end lost 3 bases, the J end lost 0 bases, and 9 bases lay between the germline ends. The CDR3 coding sequence is TGTGCCAGCAGCTTGGCCGCGAGCTCTGGAAACACCATATATTTT. The encoded protein is CASSLAASSGNTIYF.

In its sample, this clonotype was seen many times. V usage is TRBV6-6 and J usage is TRBJ2-3; D unresolved. The CDR3 covers 11 residues. Trimming removed 5 bases at V and 6 bases at J, with 6 bases between. Germline CDR1 reads MNHNY; CDR2 reads SVGAGI (reference sequence). In DNA form, the CDR3 reads TGTGCCAGCAGTCGAAGGGATACGCAGTATTTT. As protein: CASSRRDTQYF.

A few counts support this clonotype. CDR3 sequence reads: CASSLLAGGAHNEQFF. The CDR3 DNA follows: TGCGCCAGCAGCCTCCTAGCGGGAGGGGCACACAATGAGCAGTTCTTC. This chain links TRBV4-1 with TRBJ2-1; 12 bases are a match to TRBD2. There are 16 residues in the CDR3. Germline assignment: CDR1 MGHRA and CDR2 YSYEKL. The ends lost 4 bases at V and 5 bases at J; junction bases unmatched: 6.

The sample holds a few counts of this clonotype. The J gene is TRBJ1-2, the V gene TRBV5-6; D unresolved. V lost 2 bases, J lost 1 base, and 9 bases lay in between. Germline lookup yields CDR1 SGHDT and CDR2 YYEEEE. The CDR3 loop spans 14 amino acids. The CDR3 loop is CASSFVRINYGYTF. CDR3 nucleotides: TGTGCCAGCAGCTTTGTTAGGATTAACTATGGCTACACCTTC.

This clonotype was counted a few times. The CDR3 coding sequence is TGCAGCGCCCCGGGACATGCGAACACCGGGGAGCTGTTTTTT. This gives the protein CSAPGHANTGELFF. The chain joins TRBV29-1 to TRBJ2-2, with a possible D match to TRBD1 (6 bases). This CDR3 contains 14 residues. Trimming removed 7 bases from V and 0 bases from J, with 12 bases in between. Germline lookup yields CDR1 SQVTM and CDR2 ANQGSEA.

This clonotype appeared a few times. V is TRBV5-6 and J is TRBJ2-7; D may be TRBD2 (6 bases). The germline V gene has CDR1 SGHDT and CDR2 YYEEEE. Trimming stripped 7 bases from V and 4 bases from J, with 15 bases between. The CDR3 is 13 residues long. The CDR3 DNA is TGTGCCAGCGTGGGGGGACCCGGGTACGAGCAGTACTTC. It is translated as CASVGGPGYEQYF.

The chain carries TRBV7-6 and TRBJ2-7; 9 positions match TRBD2. V gave up 7 bases and J gave up 6 bases; unmatched junction bases: 10. This CDR3 has 14 residues. Germline V gives CDR1 SGHVS, CDR2 FNYEAQ. The CDR3 DNA sequence: TGTGCCAGCACCCAGAGCGGGAGGTCGGGCGAGCAGTACTTC. It is translated as CASTQSGRSGEQYF.

V is TRBV12-3 or TRBV12-4 and J is TRBJ2-6; D unclear. The V gene lost 10 bases and the J gene lost 0 bases, with 13 bases spanning the gap. This CDR3 has 15 residues. The CDR3 bases are TGTGCCACCAGAAGGCCCCTCTCTGGGGCCAACGTCCTGACTTTC. It translates to CATRRPLSGANVLTF.

The chain combines TRBV19 with TRBJ2-3, with D tentatively TRBD1 (5 bases). The CDR3 totals 14 residues. Trimming left V 5 bases short and J 0 bases short, with 9 bases between. Germline-derived CDR1 and CDR2 are LNHDA and SQIVND (reference sequence). CDR3 region: CASSARQSTDTQYF. The CDR3 DNA is TGTGCCAGTAGTGCCCGACAGAGCACAGATACGCAGTATTTT. The complete variable domain, with remaining parts taken from reference TRBV19 and TRBJ2-3, reads DGGITQSPKYLFRKEGQNVTLSCEQNLNHDAMYWYRQDPGQGLRLIYYSQIVNDFQKGDIAEGYSVSREKKESFPLTVTSAQKNPTAFYLCASSARQSTDTQYFGPGTRLTVL.

The CDR3 protein is CASSSTGQGGEKLFF. CDR3 coding DNA: TGTGCCAGCAGCTCGACGGGACAGGGCGGCGAAAAACTGTTTTTT. The chain is built from TRBV5-6 and TRBJ1-4; TRBD1 aligns across 9 bases. Germline lookup yields CDR1 SGHDT and CDR2 YYEEEE. With 3 bases clipped from V and 8 bases from J, the junction kept 8 bases outside the gene matches. This CDR3 has 15 amino acids.